The source of this T cell receptor (beta chain) is a study of T-cell memory formation after mild COVID-19. TCRdb reprocessed the 5' RACE reads via MiXCR and lists one record per CDR3 protein. The data hold under 450,000 distinct CDR3 sequences, with 20% to 25% observed a single time. The CDR3 is 14 residues long. The junction had 3 bases not matched to a gene; V was cut back by 4 bases and J by 1 base. CDR1 and CDR2 (germline): SGDLS, YYNGEE. The V call is TRBV9, the J call TRBJ1-1; 8 nucleotides line up with TRBD1. This clonotype originated in a young man who had mild COVID-19 (a few samples of this study predate the infection). Cell type and time point are not known. The specimen was PBMCs or a T cell subset sorted from them (not recorded which). This CDR3 reads CASSSGQENTEAFF. The CDR3 DNA is TGTGCCAGCAGCTCGGGACAGGAGAACACTGAAGCTTTCTTT.